The source of this TCR beta chain is a study of blood T cell repertoires in COVID-19. On the study more broadly: Some COVID-19 samples were acute and others convalescent; all came from the United States, Italy and Spain. Nucleic acid was either cDNA or gDNA, and it came from T cells, B-cell-depleted T cells, or PBMCs.

This table comes from immunoSEQ multiplex PCR, and its TCRdb copy is limited to in-frame clones, with some not included. The data show 300,000 or so clones, under 90% seen once. Trimming shortened V by 6 bases and J by 6 bases, and 15 bases separated the two germline ends. This CDR3 has 13 residues. It was during active infection that Seattle patients were enrolled and then longitudinally followed. The material sequenced was peripheral blood. The V call is TRBV12-3 or TRBV12-4, the J call TRBJ2-7; TRBD2 might be the D (6 bases). This sequence was found in a woman aged 30 to 39 with COVID-19, enrolled during active disease. CDR3 in DNA: TGTGCCAGCAGCCCGACTAGTTTCAGCGAGCAGTACTTC. Protein product: CASSPTSFSEQYF.